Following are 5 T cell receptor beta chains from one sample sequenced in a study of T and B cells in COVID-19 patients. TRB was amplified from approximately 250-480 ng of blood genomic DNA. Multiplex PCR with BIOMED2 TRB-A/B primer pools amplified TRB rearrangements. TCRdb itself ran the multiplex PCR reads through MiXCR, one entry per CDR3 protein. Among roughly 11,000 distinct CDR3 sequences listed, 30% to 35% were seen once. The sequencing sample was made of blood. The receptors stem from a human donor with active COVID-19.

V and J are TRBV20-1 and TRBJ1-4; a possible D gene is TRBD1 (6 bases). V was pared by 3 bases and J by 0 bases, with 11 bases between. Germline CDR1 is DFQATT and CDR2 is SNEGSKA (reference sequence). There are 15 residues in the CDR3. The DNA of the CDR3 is TGCAGTGCTAGGGACAGCCTTTCAACTAATGAAAAACTGTTTTTT. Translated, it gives CSARDSLSTNEKLFF.

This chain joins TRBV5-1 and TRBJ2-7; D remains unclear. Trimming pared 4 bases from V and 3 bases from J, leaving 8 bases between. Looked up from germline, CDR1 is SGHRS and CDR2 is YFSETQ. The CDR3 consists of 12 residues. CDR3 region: CASSVLGYEQYF. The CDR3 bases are TGCGCCAGCAGCGTGCTAGGCTACGAGCAGTACTTC.

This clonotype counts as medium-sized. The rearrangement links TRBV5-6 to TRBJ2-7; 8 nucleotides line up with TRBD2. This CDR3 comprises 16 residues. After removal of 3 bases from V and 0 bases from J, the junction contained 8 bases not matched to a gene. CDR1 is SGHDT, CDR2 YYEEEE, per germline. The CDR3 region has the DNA TGTGCCAGCAGCTCTATAGCGGGGTCGAGCTCCTACGAGCAGTACTTC. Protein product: CASSSIAGSSSYEQYF.

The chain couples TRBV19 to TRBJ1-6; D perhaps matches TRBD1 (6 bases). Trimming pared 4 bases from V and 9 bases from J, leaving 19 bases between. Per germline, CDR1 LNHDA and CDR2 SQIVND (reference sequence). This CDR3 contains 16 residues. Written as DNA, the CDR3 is TGTGCCAGTAGTAGCACAGGGTTTAGGGTTAGTTCACCCCTCCACTTT. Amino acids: CASSSTGFRVSSPLHF.

CDR3 residues: CASSLPGTYYNEQFF. The DNA for the CDR3 is TGTGCCAGCAGCCTCCCTGGGACTTACTACAATGAGCAGTTCTTC. The chain has TRBV11-1 and TRBJ2-1, with a tentative D call TRBD2 (6 bases). The CDR3 sequence is 15 residues long. Trimming took 5 bases from V and 3 from J, leaving 14 bases between them. Germline V gene lookup returns CDR1 SGHAT and CDR2 FQDESV (reference sequence).